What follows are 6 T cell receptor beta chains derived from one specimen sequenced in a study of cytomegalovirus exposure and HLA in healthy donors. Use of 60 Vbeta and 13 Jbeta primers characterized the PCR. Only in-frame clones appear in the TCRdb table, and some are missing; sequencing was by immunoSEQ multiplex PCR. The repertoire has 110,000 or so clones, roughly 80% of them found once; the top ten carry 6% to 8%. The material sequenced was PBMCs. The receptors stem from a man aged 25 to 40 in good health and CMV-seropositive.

This CDR3 is CASSEMERPEQYF. The CDR3 DNA reads TGTGCCAGCAGTGAAATGGAGCGACCCGAGCAGTACTTC. This chain connects TRBV2 to TRBJ2-7; D gene uncertain. CDR3 length: 13 residues. Trimming cost V 2 bases and J 6 bases, with 11 bases left between them. Germline lookup yields CDR1 SNHLY and CDR2 FYNNEI.

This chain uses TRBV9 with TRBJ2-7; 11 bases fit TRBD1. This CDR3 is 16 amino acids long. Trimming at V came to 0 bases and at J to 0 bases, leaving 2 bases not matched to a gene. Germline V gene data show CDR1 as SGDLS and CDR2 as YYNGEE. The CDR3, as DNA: TGTGCCAGCAGCGTAGGGGGACAGGGGGGCTCCTACGAGCAGTACTTC. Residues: CASSVGGQGGSYEQYF.

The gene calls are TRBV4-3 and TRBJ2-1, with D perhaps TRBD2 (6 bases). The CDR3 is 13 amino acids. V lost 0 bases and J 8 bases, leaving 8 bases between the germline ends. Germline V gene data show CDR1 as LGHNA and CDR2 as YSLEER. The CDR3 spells CASSQDWGDEQFF. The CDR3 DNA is TGCGCCAGCAGCCAAGATTGGGGGGATGAGCAGTTCTTC.

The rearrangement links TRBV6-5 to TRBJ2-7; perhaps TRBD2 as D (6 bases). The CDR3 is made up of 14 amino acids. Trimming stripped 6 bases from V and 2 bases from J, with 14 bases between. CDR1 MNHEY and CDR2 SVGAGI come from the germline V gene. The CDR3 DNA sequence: TGTGCCAGCAGGCGCCGACTAGGGGCCTACGAGCAGTACTTC. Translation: CASRRRLGAYEQYF.

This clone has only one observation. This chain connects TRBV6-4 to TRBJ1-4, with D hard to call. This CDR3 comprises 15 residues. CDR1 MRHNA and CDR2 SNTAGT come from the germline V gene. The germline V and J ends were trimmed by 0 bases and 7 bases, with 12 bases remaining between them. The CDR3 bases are TGTGCCAGCAGTGACTCAGGGAGAGGGAGTGAAAAACTGTTTTTT. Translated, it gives CASSDSGRGSEKLFF.

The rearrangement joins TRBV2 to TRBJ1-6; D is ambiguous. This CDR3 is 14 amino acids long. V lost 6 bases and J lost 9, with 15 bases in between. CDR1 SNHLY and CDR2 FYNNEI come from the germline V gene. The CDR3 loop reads CASSSTERGSPLHF. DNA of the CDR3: TGTGCCAGCAGCTCGACTGAGAGAGGTTCACCCCTCCACTTT.